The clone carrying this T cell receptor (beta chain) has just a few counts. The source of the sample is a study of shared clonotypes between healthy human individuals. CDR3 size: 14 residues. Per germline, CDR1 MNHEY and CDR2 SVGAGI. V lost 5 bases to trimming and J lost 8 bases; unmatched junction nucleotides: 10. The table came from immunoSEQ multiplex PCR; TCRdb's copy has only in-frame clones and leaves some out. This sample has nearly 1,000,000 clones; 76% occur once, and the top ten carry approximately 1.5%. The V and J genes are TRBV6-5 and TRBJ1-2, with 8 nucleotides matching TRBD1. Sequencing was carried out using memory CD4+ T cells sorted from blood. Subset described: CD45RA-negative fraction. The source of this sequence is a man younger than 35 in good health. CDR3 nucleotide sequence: TGTGCCAGCAGTACCCGGACAGGGTATGACGGCTACACCTTC. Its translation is CASSTRTGYDGYTF.